This passage covers 15 T cell receptor beta chains from one sample sequenced in a study of cytotoxic CD8 clonotypes in ibrutinib-treated CLL. Sequencing used immunoSEQ multiplex PCR; TCRdb keeps in-frame clones, though not all of them. Of about 20,000 clones listed, roughly four fifths are singletons. The specimen was PBMCs, collected before ibrutinib treatment. These receptors all come from a human donor with chronic lymphocytic leukemia.

The rearrangement joins TRBV7-2 to TRBJ2-3; D unresolved. This CDR3 region has 14 residues. The germline gives CDR1 SGHTA, CDR2 FQGNSA. V gave up 5 bases and J gave up 4 bases, with 13 bases separating them. This CDR3 reads CASSPKVAADTQYF. The CDR3 nucleotides read TGTGCCAGCAGCCCGAAGGTAGCAGCAGATACGCAGTATTTT. Combining the CDR3 with reference TRBV7-2 and TRBJ2-3 gives the whole variable domain GAGVSQSPSNKVTEKGKDVELRCDPISGHTALYWYRQSLGQGLEFLIYFQGNSAPDKSGLPSDRFSAERTGGSVSTLTIQRTQQEDSAVYLCASSPKVAADTQYFGPGTRLTVL.

The chain couples TRBV7-2 to TRBJ2-3, with 8 bases aligning to TRBD1. This CDR3 contains 16 residues. CDR1 and CDR2 (germline): SGHTA, FQGNSA. Losses at the gene ends were 4 bases for V and 3 bases for J; bases not matched to a gene: 9. The chain's CDR3 is CASSYGVTGATDTQYF. The CDR3 DNA reads as TGTGCCAGCAGCTATGGGGTGACAGGGGCAACAGATACGCAGTATTTT.

This clone was seen a few times. The chain uses TRBV11-3 and TRBJ2-1, with a possible D match to TRBD1 (5 bases). The length of the CDR3 is 12 residues. Germline lookup yields CDR1 SGHNT and CDR2 YENEEA. V shed 8 bases and J shed 5 bases, with 10 bases lying between them. The CDR3 nucleotides read TGTGCCAGCTCTTCCAGGGACAATGAGCAGTTCTTC. Translation gives CASSSRDNEQFF. Together with reference TRBV11-3 and TRBJ2-1, the CDR3 gives the full variable domain: EAGVVQSPRYKIIEKKQPVAFWCNPISGHNTLYWYLQNLGQGPELLIRYENEEAVDDSQLPKDRFSAERLKGVDSTLKIQPAELGDSAVYLCASSSRDNEQFFGPGTRLTVL.

The chain combines TRBV4-3 with TRBJ2-7; TRBD1 matches at 7 bases. The CDR3 is made up of 13 amino acids. V was clipped by 2 bases and J by 3 bases; unmatched bases: 1. Germline V gene sequence: CDR1 LGHNA, CDR2 YSLEER. The DNA of the CDR3 is TGCGCCAGCAGCCAACACAGGGGCTACGAGCAGTACTTC. This gives the protein CASSQHRGYEQYF.

The rearrangement uses TRBV19 and TRBJ2-7; maybe TRBD1 (6 bases). V lost 4 bases, J lost 4 bases, and 11 bases lay in between. Germline V lookup: CDR1 LNHDA, CDR2 SQIVND (reference sequence). This CDR3 comprises 13 residues. CDR3 amino acids: CASSKGGEYEQYF. CDR3 in DNA: TGTGCCAGTAGTAAAGGGGGTGAGTACGAGCAGTACTTC.

The V gene is TRBV4-1, the J gene TRBJ1-5; D gene uncertain. The germline gives CDR1 MGHRA, CDR2 YSYEKL. The length of the CDR3 is 15 residues. V was clipped by 3 bases and J by 4 bases, with 13 bases between them. This CDR3 is CASSQDLGPNQPQHF. Here the CDR3 DNA reads TGCGCCAGCAGCCAGGATTTGGGCCCAAATCAGCCCCAGCATTTT.

In its sample, this clone was seen once. The chain carries TRBV30 and TRBJ2-7, with TRBD1 identical over 9 bases. From germline, CDR1 is GTSNPN and CDR2 SVGIG (reference sequence). The CDR3 has 14 residues. J gave up 0 bases and V 4 bases, and 4 bases lay outside the gene matches. DNA of the CDR3: TGTGCCTGGACTCAGGACAGGGGCTCCTACGAGCAGTACTTC. Its protein product is CAWTQDRGSYEQYF.

The J gene is TRBJ2-1, the V gene TRBV6-1; 8 bases agree with TRBD1. The germline V gene encodes CDR1 MNHNS and CDR2 SASEGT. CDR3 length: 14 residues. J lost 9 bases, V lost 6 bases, and 10 bases had no gene match. The CDR3 sequence: CASRNRAGGSEQFF. CDR3 in DNA: TGTGCCAGCAGGAACAGGGCAGGGGGCAGTGAGCAGTTCTTC.

The chain has TRBV6-6 and TRBJ1-2; D ambiguous. The CDR3 consists of 13 residues. V was clipped by 5 bases and J by 2 bases, with 9 bases between them. Germline loops: CDR1 MNHNY, CDR2 SVGAGI (reference sequence). The CDR3 coding sequence is TGTGCCAGCAGTAGATCAAGAAACTATGGCTACACCTTC. This translates into CASSRSRNYGYTF.

The chain uses TRBV9 and TRBJ2-5; no clear D. The CDR3 extends over 12 amino acids. Germline V gene data show CDR1 as SGDLS and CDR2 as YYNGEE. With 1 base removed from V and 2 bases from J, the gap between germline ends came to 3 bases. Here the CDR3 DNA reads TGTGCCAGCAGCGTAAATCAAGAGACCCAGTACTTC. Protein product: CASSVNQETQYF. Full variable domain (missing parts from reference TRBV9 and TRBJ2-5): DSGVTQTPKHLITATGQRVTLRCSPRSGDLSVYWYQQSLDQGLQFLIQYYNGEERAKGNILERFSAQQFPDLHSELNLSSLELGDSALYFCASSVNQETQYFGPGTRLLVL.

The chain uses TRBV5-6 and TRBJ1-1, with 7 bases matching TRBD1. Trimming removed 4 bases from V and 4 bases from J; junction bases left unmatched: 7. Germline CDR1 and CDR2: SGHDT and YYEEEE. This CDR3 comprises 14 residues. CDR3 amino acids: CASSRRDRVTEAFF. DNA of the CDR3: TGTGCCAGCAGCCGCCGGGACAGAGTCACTGAAGCTTTCTTT.

The V and J genes are TRBV5-1 and TRBJ2-7; 7 bases are a match to TRBD1. Losses at the gene ends were 0 bases for V and 0 bases for J; bases not matched to a gene: 9. Germline V gives CDR1 SGHRS, CDR2 YFSETQ. The CDR3 covers 17 residues. This CDR3 reads CASSLGATGTGSYEQYF. The CDR3 DNA is TGCGCCAGCAGCTTGGGAGCGACAGGGACGGGCTCCTACGAGCAGTACTTC.

J is TRBJ2-4 and V is TRBV19, with D tentatively TRBD1 (5 bases). V lost 7 bases to trimming and J lost 8 bases, with 21 bases between them. The CDR3 sequence is 15 residues long. Germline V CDR1 and CDR2: LNHDA, SQIVND (reference sequence). CDR3 region: CASNKGQGRAHIQYF. The CDR3 coding sequence is TGTGCCAGTAACAAGGGCCAGGGCCGGGCGCACATTCAGTACTTC.

V usage is TRBV27 and J usage is TRBJ1-6; D gene ambiguous. The germline CDR1 and CDR2 sequences are MNHEY and SMNVEV (reference sequence). The CDR3 runs to 15 residues. Trimming pared 3 bases from V and 1 base from J, leaving 7 bases between. CDR3: CASSFRGSYNSPLHF. The CDR3 DNA reads TGTGCCAGCAGTTTTCGGGGTTCCTATAATTCACCCCTCCACTTT.

The chain is built from TRBV4-2 and TRBJ2-3; D remains ambiguous. The CDR3 totals 16 residues. V was cut by 6 bases and J by 4 bases, with 20 bases left in between. Germline V gene sequence: CDR1 LGHNA, CDR2 YNFKEQ. The CDR3 reads CASSPNKELWADTQYF. CDR3 sequence (DNA): TGTGCCAGCAGTCCCAATAAGGAGTTATGGGCAGATACGCAGTATTTT.